These 5 T cell receptor beta chains came from one sample sequenced in a study of regulatory T cells in long-lasting Graves disease. Researchers made TCR beta libraries by using iRepertoire HTBI primers and running Arm-PCR on CDR3 regions. TCRdb used MiXCR to reprocess the multiplex PCR reads, holding one entry per CDR3 protein. The data contain under 450,000 distinct CDR3 sequences, roughly 24% of them seen just once; the ten biggest clones take up about 27%. Indicated time point: persistent/refractory GD, antithyroid drugs over 5 years with positive TRAb. PBMC RNA was the source of the TCR library. The starting material was peripheral blood mononuclear cells (PBMCs), obtained when the disease was refractory, from a patient treated with antithyroid drugs. These receptors all come from a middle-aged woman with Graves disease.

About this clonotype: A clone one base away is much larger, so this may be a read error. The chain uses TRBV28 and TRBJ2-6; weak D call: TRBD1 (5 bases). The CDR3 length is 14 residues. With 8 bases removed from V and 8 bases from J, the gap between germline ends came to 16 bases. In germline, CDR1 is MDHEN, CDR2 SYDVKM. The CDR3: CASQKTVGPNVLTF. DNA for the CDR3: TGTGCCAGCCAAAAGACGGTGGGGCCCAACGTCCTGACTTTC.

This clonotype was picked up one time. The genes are TRBV4-1 and TRBJ2-7, with TRBD2 matching over 8 bases. J lost 6 bases, V lost 7 bases, and 11 bases had no gene match. CDR1 is MGHRA and CDR2 is YSYEKL in the germline V gene. This CDR3 comprises 14 residues. The CDR3 reads CASKGGLGFPEQYF. The CDR3 DNA follows: TGCGCCAGCAAGGGGGGACTAGGGTTTCCCGAGCAGTACTTC.

This clonotype was recorded many times. V gene TRBV7-8 combines with J gene TRBJ1-1; no clear D. Germline V gene lookup returns CDR1 SGHVS and CDR2 FQNEAQ. V gave up 5 bases and J gave up 1 base, with 14 bases separating them. The CDR3 runs 15 residues. The CDR3 protein is CASSAVVPTNTEAFF. The CDR3 coding sequence is TGTGCCAGCAGCGCCGTGGTGCCGACGAACACTGAAGCTTTCTTT. The full variable domain, completed using reference TRBV7-8 and TRBJ1-1, is GAGVSQSPRYKVAKRGQDVALRCDPISGHVSLFWYQQALGQGPEFLTYFQNEAQLDKSGLPSDRFFAERPEGSVSTLKIQRTQQEDSAVYLCASSAVVPTNTEAFFGQGTRLTVV.

The V call is TRBV7-2, the J call TRBJ2-5, with 15 bases matching TRBD2. In germline, CDR1 is SGHTA, CDR2 FQGNSA. CDR3 size: 17 residues. V shed 1 base, J shed 5 bases, and the junction held 5 bases outside the gene matches. CDR3 DNA sequence: TGTGCCAGCAGCTTAGTTGGACTAGCGGGAGGGGGGGAGACCCAGTACTTC. The encoded protein is CASSLVGLAGGGETQYF.

This clonotype came up a few times. This chain uses TRBV7-8 with TRBJ1-5; TRBD1 matches at 10 bases. V trimming: 2 bases; J trimming: 3 bases; junction bases outside the gene matches: 10. The length of the CDR3 is 18 residues. Germline values: CDR1 SGHVS, CDR2 FQNEAQ. CDR3 residues: CASSLPKGQGNINQPQHF. The CDR3 DNA follows: TGTGCCAGCAGCTTACCAAAGGGACAGGGGAATATCAATCAGCCCCAGCATTTT.